This TCR beta chain was documented in a study of shared clonotypes between healthy human individuals. Data came from immunoSEQ multiplex PCR; TCRdb stores just in-frame clones and leaves some out. The profile shows approximately 1.5 million clones, roughly 98% of them singletons. This sequence was found in a man aged 25 to 45 in good health. The material sequenced was naive CD4+ T cells sorted from blood. Described subset: CD45RA+ positively selected.

The CDR3 sequence: CASSQIQGMGQYEQYF. Written as DNA, the CDR3 is TGCGCCAGCAGCCAAATACAGGGAATGGGACAATACGAGCAGTACTTC. The chain couples TRBV4-3 to TRBJ2-7; possibly TRBD1 for D (6 bases). Per the germline V gene, CDR1 is LGHNA and CDR2 is YSLEER. The CDR3 runs 16 residues. V lost 2 bases and J 4 bases, leaving 18 bases between the germline ends.